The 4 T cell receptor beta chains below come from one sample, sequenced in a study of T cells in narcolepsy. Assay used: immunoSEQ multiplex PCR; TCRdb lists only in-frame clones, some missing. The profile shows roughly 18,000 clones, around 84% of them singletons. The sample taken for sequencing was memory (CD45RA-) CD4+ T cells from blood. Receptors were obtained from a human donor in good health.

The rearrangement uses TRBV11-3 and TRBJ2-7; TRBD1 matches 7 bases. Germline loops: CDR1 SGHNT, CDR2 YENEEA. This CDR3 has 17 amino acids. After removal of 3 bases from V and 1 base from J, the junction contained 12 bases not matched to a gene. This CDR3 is CASSFELGVRGSYEQYF. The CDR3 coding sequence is TGTGCCAGCAGCTTCGAGCTCGGCGTCAGGGGGTCCTACGAGCAGTACTTC.

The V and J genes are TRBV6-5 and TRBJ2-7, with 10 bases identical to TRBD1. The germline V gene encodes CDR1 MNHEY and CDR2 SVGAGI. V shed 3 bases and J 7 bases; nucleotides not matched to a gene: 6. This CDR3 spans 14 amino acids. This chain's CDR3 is CASSYDRGRREQYF. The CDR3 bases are TGTGCCAGCAGTTATGACAGGGGGCGTCGAGAGCAGTACTTC.

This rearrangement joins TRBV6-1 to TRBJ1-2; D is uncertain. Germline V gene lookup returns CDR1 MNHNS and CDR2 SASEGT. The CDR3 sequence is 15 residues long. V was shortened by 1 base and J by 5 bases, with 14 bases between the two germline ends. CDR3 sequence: CASSEGSTYRYGYTF. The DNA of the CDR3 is TGTGCCAGCAGTGAAGGAAGTACTTACCGATATGGCTACACCTTC.

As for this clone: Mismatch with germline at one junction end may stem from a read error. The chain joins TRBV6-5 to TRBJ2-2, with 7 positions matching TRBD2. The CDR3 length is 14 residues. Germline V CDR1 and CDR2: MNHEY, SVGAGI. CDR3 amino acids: CAVRGEGDTGELFF. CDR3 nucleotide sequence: TGCGCCGTACGTGGGGAGGGCGACACCGGGGAGCTGTTTTTT.